The 3 T cell receptor beta chains below come from one sample, sequenced in a study of blood T cell repertoires in COVID-19. Using immunoSEQ multiplex PCR, the repertoire was profiled, and TCRdb retains in-frame clones only, with some absent. The table includes 300,000 to 350,000 clones, 87% detected once. Sequenced sample: peripheral blood. These receptors came from a man younger than 35 with active or convalescent COVID-19.

V is TRBV27 and J is TRBJ1-2; D is unclear. The CDR3 extends over 16 amino acids. CDR1 is MNHEY, CDR2 SMNVEV, per germline (reference sequence). V shed 6 bases and J shed 0 bases, with 17 bases lying between them. The CDR3 DNA reads as TGTGCCAGCAGCGAACGGGAACAGTTAGCTAACTATGGCTACACCTTC. Its protein is CASSEREQLANYGYTF.

The chain couples TRBV12-5 to TRBJ2-2, with 14 bases lining up with TRBD2. This CDR3 is 18 amino acids long. The J segment lost 7 bases and the V segment lost 4 bases, leaving 11 bases of the junction unmatched. In germline, CDR1 is LGHNT, CDR2 FRNRAP. The CDR3 sequence: CASGSTPGLAGVVGELFF. DNA of the CDR3: TGTGCTAGTGGTTCGACACCGGGACTAGCGGGAGTGGTCGGGGAGCTGTTTTTT.

As regards this clone: Different DNA sequences within this sample yield the same CDR3. The chain recombines TRBV28 with TRBJ2-7; 9 bases are a match to TRBD1. From germline, CDR1 is MDHEN and CDR2 SYDVKM. This CDR3 has 14 amino acids. V shed 4 bases and J 5 bases; nucleotides not matched to a gene: 6. CDR3 bases: TGTGCCAGCAGTTCCGGGACAGGGAGACACGAGCAGTACTTC. Translating gives CASSSGTGRHEQYF.